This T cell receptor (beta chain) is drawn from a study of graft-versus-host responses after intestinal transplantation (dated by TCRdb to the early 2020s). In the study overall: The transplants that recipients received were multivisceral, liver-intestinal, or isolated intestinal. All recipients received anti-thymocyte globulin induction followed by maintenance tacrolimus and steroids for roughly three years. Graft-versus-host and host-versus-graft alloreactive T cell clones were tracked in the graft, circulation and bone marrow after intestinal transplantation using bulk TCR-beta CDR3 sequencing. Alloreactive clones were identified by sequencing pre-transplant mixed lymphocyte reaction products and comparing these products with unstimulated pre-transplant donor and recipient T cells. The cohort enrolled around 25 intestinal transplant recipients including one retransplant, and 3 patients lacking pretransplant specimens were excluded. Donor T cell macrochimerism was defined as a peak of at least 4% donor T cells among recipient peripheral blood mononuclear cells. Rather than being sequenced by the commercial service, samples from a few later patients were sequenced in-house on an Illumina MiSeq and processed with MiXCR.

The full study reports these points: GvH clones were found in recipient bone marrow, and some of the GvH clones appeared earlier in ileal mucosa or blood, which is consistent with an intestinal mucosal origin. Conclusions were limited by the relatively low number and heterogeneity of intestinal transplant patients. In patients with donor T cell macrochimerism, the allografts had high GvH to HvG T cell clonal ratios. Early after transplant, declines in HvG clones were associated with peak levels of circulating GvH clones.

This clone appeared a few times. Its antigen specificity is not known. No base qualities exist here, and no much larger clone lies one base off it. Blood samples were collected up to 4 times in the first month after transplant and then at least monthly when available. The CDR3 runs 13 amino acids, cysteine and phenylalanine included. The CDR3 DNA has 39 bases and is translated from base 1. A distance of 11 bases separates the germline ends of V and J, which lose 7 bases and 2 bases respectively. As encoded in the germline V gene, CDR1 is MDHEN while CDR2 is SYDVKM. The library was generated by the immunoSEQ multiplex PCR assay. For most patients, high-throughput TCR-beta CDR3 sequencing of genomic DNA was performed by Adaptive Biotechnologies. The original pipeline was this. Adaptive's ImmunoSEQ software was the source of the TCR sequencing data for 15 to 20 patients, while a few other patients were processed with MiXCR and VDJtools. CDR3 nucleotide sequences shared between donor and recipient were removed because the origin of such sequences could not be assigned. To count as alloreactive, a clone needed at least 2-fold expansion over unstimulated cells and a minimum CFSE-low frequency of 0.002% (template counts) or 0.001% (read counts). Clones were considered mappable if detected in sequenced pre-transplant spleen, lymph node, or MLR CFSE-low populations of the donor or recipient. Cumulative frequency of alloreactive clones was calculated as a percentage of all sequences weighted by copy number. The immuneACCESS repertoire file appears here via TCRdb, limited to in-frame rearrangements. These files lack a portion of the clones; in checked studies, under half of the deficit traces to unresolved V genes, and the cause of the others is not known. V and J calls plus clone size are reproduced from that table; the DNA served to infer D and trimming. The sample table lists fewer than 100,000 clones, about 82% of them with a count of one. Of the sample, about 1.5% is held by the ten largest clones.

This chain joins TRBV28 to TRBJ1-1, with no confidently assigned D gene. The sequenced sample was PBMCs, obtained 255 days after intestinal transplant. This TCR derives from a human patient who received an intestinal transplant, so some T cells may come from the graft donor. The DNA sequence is TGTGCCAGCATTGAAGGGAAAAACACTGAAGCTTTCTTT. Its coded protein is CASIEGKNTEAFF.